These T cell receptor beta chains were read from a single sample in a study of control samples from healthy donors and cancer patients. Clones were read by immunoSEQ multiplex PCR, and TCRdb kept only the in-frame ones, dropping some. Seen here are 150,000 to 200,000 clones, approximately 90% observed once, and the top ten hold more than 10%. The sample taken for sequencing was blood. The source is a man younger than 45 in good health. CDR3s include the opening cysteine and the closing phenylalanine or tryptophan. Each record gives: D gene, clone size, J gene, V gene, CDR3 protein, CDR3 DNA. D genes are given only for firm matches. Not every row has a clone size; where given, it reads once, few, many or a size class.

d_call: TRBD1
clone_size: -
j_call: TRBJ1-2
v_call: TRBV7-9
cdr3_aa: CASSLFTGEGYTF
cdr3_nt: TGTGCCAGCAGCTTATTCACAGGGGAAGGCTACACCTTC

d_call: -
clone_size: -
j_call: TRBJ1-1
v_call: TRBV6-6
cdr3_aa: CASSYSILPETFF
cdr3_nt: TGTGCCAGCAGTTACTCGATTTTGCCTGAAACTTTCTTT

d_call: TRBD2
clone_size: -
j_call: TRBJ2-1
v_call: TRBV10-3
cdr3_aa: CAISESGGVSYNEQFF
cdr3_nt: TGTGCCATCAGTGAGTCGGGGGGGGTCTCCTACAATGAGCAGTTCTTC

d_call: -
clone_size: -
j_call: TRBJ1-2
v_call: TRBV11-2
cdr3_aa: CASSLAVQNQGGYTF
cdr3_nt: TGTGCCAGCAGCTTAGCGGTACAGAATCAAGGAGGCTACACCTTC

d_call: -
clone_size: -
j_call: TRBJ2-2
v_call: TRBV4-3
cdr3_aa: CASSQDLGTTGELFF
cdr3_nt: TGCGCCAGCAGCCAAGATTTAGGGACCACCGGGGAGCTGTTTTTT

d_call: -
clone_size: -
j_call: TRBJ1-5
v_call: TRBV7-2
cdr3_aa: CASSLKGGDQPQHF
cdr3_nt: TGTGCCAGCAGCTTAAAGGGGGGAGACCAGCCCCAGCATTTT

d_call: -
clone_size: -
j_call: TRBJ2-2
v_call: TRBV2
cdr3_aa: CASRGRDNKPTGELFF
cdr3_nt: TGTGCCAGCAGAGGAAGAGACAATAAGCCAACCGGGGAGCTGTTTTTT

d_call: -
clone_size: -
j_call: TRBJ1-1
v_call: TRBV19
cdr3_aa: CASSIIFSFSTEAFF
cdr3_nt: TGTGCCAGTAGTATAATATTTAGCTTCAGCACTGAAGCTTTCTTT

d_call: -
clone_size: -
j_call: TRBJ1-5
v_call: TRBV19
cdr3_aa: CASSIIGKQPQHF
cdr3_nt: TGTGCCAGTAGTATTATAGGGAAGCAGCCCCAGCATTTT

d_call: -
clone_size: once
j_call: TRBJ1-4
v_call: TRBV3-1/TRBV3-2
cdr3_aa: CASSQLGEKLFF
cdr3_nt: TGTGCCAGCTCTCAACTAGGTGAAAAACTGTTTTTT

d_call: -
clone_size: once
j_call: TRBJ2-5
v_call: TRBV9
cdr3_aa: CASSVETGTETQYF
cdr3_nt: TGTGCCAGCAGCGTAGAAACAGGGACGGAGACCCAGTACTTC

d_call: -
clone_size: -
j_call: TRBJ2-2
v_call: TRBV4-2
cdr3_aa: CASSKEGIGELFF
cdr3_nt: TGTGCCAGCAGCAAAGAGGGGATCGGGGAGCTGTTTTTT

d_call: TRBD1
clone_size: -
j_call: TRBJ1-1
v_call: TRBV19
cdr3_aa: CASSILTGRVNTEAFF
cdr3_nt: TGTGCCAGTAGTATTCTGACAGGGAGGGTGAACACTGAAGCTTTCTTT

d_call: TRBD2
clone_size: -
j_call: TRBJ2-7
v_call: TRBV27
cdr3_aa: CASSRKYDPGGSYEQYF
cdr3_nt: TGTGCCAGCAGTAGGAAATACGATCCGGGGGGCTCCTACGAGCAGTACTTC

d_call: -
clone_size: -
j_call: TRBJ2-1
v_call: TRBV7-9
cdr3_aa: CASSRQGNEQFF
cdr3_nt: TGTGCCAGCAGCAGGCAGGGTAATGAGCAGTTCTTC

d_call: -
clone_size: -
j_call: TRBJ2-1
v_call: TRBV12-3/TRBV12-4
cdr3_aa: CASSQSVEQFF
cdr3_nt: TGTGCCAGCAGTCAGAGTGTTGAGCAGTTCTTC

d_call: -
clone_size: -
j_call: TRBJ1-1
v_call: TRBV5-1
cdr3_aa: CASSLGGMNTEAFF
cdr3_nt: TGCGCCAGCAGCTTGGGGGGGATGAACACTGAAGCTTTCTTT

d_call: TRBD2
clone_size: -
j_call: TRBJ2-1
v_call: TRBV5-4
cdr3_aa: CASSWGLAGGNEQFF
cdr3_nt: TGTGCCAGCAGTTGGGGGCTAGCGGGAGGAAATGAGCAGTTCTTC

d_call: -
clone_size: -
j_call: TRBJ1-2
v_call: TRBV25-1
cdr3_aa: CASSEWGSYGYTF
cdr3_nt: TGTGCCAGCAGTGAATGGGGGTCCTATGGCTACACCTTC

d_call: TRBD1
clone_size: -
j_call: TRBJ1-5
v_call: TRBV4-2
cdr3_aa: CASSQGGQGNWQPQHF
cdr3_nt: TGTGCCAGCAGCCAAGGAGGACAGGGGAATTGGCAGCCCCAGCATTTT

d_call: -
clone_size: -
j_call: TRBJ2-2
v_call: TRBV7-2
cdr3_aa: CASSSIGTPKTGELFF
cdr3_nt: TGTGCCAGCAGCTCTATCGGGACACCCAAAACCGGGGAGCTGTTTTTT

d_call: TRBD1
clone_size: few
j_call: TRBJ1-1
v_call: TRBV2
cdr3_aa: CASSTQGANAEAFF
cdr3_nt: TGTGCCAGCAGTACACAGGGGGCAAATGCTGAAGCTTTCTTT

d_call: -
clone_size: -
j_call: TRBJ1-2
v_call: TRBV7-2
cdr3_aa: CASSLGQSWGYTF
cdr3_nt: TGTGCCAGCAGCTTAGGGCAGAGCTGGGGCTACACCTTC

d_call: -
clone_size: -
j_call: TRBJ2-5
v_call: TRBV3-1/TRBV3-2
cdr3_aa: CASSRGETQYF
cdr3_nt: TGTGCCAGCAGCCGAGGGGAGACCCAGTACTTC

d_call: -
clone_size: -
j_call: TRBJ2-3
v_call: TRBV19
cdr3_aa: CASSNNPLGTDTQYF
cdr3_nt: TGTGCCAGTAGTAATAACCCCCTTGGTACAGATACGCAGTATTTT

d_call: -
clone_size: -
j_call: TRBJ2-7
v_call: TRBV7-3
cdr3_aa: CASSYDKFHEQYF
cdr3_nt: TGTGCCAGCAGCTACGACAAATTCCACGAGCAGTACTTC

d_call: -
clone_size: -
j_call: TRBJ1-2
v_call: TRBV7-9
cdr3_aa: CASSLRLLVGGYTF
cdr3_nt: TGTGCCAGCAGCCTCAGGTTGTTGGTAGGTGGCTACACCTTC

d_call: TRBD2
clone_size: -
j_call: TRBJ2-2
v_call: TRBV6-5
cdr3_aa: CASSYSGAGGGGELFF
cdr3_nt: TGTGCCAGCAGTTACTCGGGAGCGGGGGGGGGCGGGGAGCTGTTTTTT

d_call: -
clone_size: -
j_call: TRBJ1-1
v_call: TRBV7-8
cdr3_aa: CASTLGDAGPEAFF
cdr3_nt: TGTGCCAGCACCCTAGGGGACGCGGGGCCTGAAGCTTTCTTT

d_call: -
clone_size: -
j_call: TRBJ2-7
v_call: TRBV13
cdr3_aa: CASSLGAAIRNF
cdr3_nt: TGTGCCAGCAGCTTAGGTGCCGCCATAAGGAACTTC

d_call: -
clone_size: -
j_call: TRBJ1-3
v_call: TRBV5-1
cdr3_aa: CASSLEASSGNTIYF
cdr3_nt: TGCGCCAGCAGCTTGGAGGCCTCCTCTGGAAACACCATATATTTT

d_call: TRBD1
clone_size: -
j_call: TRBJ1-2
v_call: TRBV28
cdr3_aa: CASSRIQGKNGYTF
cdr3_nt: TGTGCCAGCAGTAGGATACAGGGGAAGAATGGCTACACCTTC

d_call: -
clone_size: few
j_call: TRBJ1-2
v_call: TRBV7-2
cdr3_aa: CASSLRSAEGYGYTF
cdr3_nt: TGTGCCAGCAGCTTAAGGTCGGCCGAGGGATATGGCTACACCTTC

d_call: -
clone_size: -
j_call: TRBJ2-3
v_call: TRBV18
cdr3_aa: CASSQKGDTQYF
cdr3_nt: TGTGCCAGCTCACAAAAGGGGGATACGCAGTATTTT

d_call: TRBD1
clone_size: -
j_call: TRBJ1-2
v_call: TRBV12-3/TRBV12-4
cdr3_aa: CASSGQGYGYTF
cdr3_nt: TGTGCCAGCAGTGGACAGGGCTATGGCTACACCTTC

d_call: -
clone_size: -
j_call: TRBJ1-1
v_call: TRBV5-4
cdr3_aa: CASSPNLGNTEAFF
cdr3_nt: TGTGCCAGCAGCCCCAACCTGGGGAACACTGAAGCTTTCTTT

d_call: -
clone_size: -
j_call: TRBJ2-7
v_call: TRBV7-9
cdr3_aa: CASSLTRGEQYF
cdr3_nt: TGTGCCAGCAGCTTAACTAGAGGCGAGCAGTACTTC

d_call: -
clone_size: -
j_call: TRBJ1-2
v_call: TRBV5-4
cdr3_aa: CASRGPLAREGYTF
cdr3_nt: TGTGCCAGCAGGGGGCCCCTTGCTAGGGAAGGCTACACCTTC

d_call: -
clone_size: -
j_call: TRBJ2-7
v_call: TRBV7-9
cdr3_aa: CASSPSYEQYF
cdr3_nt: TGTGCCAGCAGCCCTTCCTACGAGCAGTACTTC

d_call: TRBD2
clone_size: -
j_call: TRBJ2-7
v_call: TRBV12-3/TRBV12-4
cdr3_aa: CASRISGGYEQYF
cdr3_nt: TGTGCCAGCCGGATTAGCGGGGGGTACGAGCAGTACTTC

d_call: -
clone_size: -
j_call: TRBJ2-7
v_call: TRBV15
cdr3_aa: CATSRGLASSYEQYF
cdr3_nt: TGTGCCACCAGCAGAGGTCTAGCAAGCTCCTACGAGCAGTACTTC

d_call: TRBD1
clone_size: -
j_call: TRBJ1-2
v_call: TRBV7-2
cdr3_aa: CASSLVWTGRGYGYTF
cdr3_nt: TGTGCCAGCAGCTTAGTGTGGACAGGGCGAGGCTATGGCTACACCTTC

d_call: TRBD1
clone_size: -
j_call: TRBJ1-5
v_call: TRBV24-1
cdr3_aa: CATSAGDRGGQMRQPQHF
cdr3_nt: TGTGCCACCAGTGCTGGAGACAGGGGAGGCCAAATGAGGCAGCCCCAGCATTTT

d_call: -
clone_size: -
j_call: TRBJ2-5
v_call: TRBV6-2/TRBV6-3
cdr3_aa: CASSYQRETQYF
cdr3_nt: TGTGCCAGCAGTTACCAGCGAGAGACCCAGTACTTC

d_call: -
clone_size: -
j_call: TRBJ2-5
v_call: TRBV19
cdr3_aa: CASSSKGLLQRETQYF
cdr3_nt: TGTGCCAGTAGTTCCAAGGGCCTCCTCCAACGGGAGACCCAGTACTTC

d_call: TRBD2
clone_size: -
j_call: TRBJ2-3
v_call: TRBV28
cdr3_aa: CASSLRRAGGPVPDTQYF
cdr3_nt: TGTGCCAGCAGTTTAAGGAGGGCGGGAGGGCCAGTCCCAGATACGCAGTATTTT

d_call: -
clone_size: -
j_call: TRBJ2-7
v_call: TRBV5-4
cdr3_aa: CASSLGLGQYEQYF
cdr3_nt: TGTGCCAGCAGCTTGGGTCTCGGACAGTACGAGCAGTACTTC

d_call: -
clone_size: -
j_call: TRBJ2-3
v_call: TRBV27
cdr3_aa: CASSLIGTYTDTQYF
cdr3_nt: TGTGCCAGCAGTTTGATAGGGACCTACACAGATACGCAGTATTTT

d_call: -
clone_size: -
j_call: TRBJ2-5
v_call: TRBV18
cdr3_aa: CASSSQETQYF
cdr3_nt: TGTGCCAGCTCATCACAAGAGACCCAGTACTTC

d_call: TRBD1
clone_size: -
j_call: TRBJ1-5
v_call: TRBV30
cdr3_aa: CAWSTGDGQPQHF
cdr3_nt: TGTGCCTGGTCCACAGGGGACGGTCAGCCCCAGCATTTT

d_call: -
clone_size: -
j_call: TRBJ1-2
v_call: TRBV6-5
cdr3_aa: CASGALRHPYGYTF
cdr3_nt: TGTGCCAGCGGGGCCTTACGACACCCCTATGGCTACACCTTC

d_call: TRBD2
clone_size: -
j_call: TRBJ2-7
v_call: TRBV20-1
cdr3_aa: CSASGGAGSGYEQYF
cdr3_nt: TGCAGTGCTAGTGGAGGAGCGGGGTCCGGCTACGAGCAGTACTTC

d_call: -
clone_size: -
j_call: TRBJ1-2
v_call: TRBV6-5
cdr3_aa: CASSYANYGYTF
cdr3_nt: TGTGCCAGCAGTTATGCTAACTATGGCTACACCTTC

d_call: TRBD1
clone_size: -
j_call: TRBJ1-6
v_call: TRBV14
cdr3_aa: CASSHRQGNSPLHF
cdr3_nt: TGTGCCAGCAGTCATAGACAGGGGAATTCACCCCTCCACTTT

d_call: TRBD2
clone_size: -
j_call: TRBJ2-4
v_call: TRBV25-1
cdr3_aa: CASGGAGAKNIQYF
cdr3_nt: TGTGCCTCGGGGGGAGCCGGGGCCAAAAACATTCAGTACTTC

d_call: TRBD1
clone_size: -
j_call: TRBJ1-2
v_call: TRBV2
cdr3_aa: CASRDFYQGQGGYTF
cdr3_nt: TGTGCCAGCCGCGACTTCTATCAGGGACAGGGTGGCTACACCTTC

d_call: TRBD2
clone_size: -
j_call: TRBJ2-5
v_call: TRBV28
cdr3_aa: CASSLAGVGETQYF
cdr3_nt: TGTGCCAGCAGCTTAGCGGGAGTAGGCGAGACCCAGTACTTC

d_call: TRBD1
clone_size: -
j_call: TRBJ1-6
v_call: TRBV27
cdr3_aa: CASSLDRVSHSPLHF
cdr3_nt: TGTGCCAGCAGTTTGGACAGGGTCTCCCATTCACCCCTCCACTTT